Below, 13 T cell receptor beta chains from the same sample are listed, as sequenced in a study of shared clonotypes between healthy human individuals. Repertoires were generated with immunoSEQ multiplex PCR, while TCRdb's copy carries only in-frame clones and drops some. The data show a few hundred thousand clones, about 65% seen once. Material: memory CD4+ T cells sorted from blood. Specified subset: CD45RA-negative fraction. All receptors come from a man aged 30 to 45 in good health.

The chain has TRBV29-1 and TRBJ2-3; unclear D gene. The germline V and J ends were trimmed by 8 bases and 1 base, with 10 bases remaining between them. The germline V gene has CDR1 SQVTM and CDR2 ANQGSEA. The CDR3 has 12 residues. CDR3 protein: CSLLDGTDTQYF. CDR3 coding DNA: TGCAGCTTACTTGACGGCACAGATACGCAGTATTTT.

This clone showed up just a few times. The chain is built from TRBV30 and TRBJ1-5, with TRBD1 matching over 8 bases. The CDR3 runs to 13 residues. Germline V gene sequence: CDR1 GTSNPN, CDR2 SVGIG (reference sequence). V trimming: 4 bases; J trimming: 11 bases; junction bases outside the gene matches: 10. The DNA of the CDR3 is TGTGCCTGGACCATTGCAGGGGACAGGTCCCAGCATTTT. Translating it yields CAWTIAGDRSQHF.

The chain is built from TRBV6-1 and TRBJ2-5; D is unresolved. CDR3 length equals 13 residues. CDR1 MNHNS and CDR2 SASEGT come from the germline V gene. Trimming cost V 1 base and J 4 bases, with 7 bases left between them. The CDR3 is CASSEVRGETQYF. The DNA for the CDR3 is TGTGCCAGCAGTGAAGTCAGAGGAGAGACCCAGTACTTC.

The V call is TRBV7-9, the J call TRBJ1-4, with no clear D. Germline values: CDR1 SEHNR, CDR2 FQNEAQ (reference sequence). The CDR3 is 15 residues long. Deletions cut 5 bases from V and 8 bases from J, with 18 bases between. The CDR3 DNA follows: TGTGCCAGCAGCCTGTCGGACGGCCCCGGGGAAAAACTGTTTTTT. Protein sequence: CASSLSDGPGEKLFF.

The CDR3: CASSISGGGWNQPQHF. The CDR3 nucleotides are TGTGCCAGTAGTATATCTGGGGGAGGATGGAATCAGCCCCAGCATTTT. The chain links TRBV19 to TRBJ1-5; D possibly corresponds to TRBD1 (5 bases). The CDR3 spans 16 residues. Germline-derived CDR1 and CDR2 are LNHDA and SQIVND (reference sequence). V was pared by 2 bases and J by 4 bases, with 15 bases between.

The J gene is TRBJ2-1, the V gene TRBV5-5; D may be TRBD2 (6 bases). V lost 3 bases to trimming and J lost 3 bases, with 13 bases between them. The CDR3 covers 15 residues. Germline V lookup: CDR1 SGHKS, CDR2 YYEKEE (reference sequence). Here the CDR3 reads CASSWPRDFYNEQFF. DNA of the CDR3: TGTGCCAGCAGCTGGCCCCGGGACTTCTACAATGAGCAGTTCTTC.

The chain joins TRBV28 to TRBJ2-1; D uncertain. Germline V gene data show CDR1 as MDHEN and CDR2 as SYDVKM. The CDR3 totals 12 residues. V shed 6 bases and J shed 5 bases, with 8 bases lying between them. The chain's CDR3 is CASRVRDNEQFF. Written as DNA, the CDR3 is TGTGCCAGCAGGGTCCGAGACAATGAGCAGTTCTTC.

V is TRBV30 and J is TRBJ1-4; the D gene is possibly TRBD1 (6 bases). This CDR3 has 14 residues. CDR1 GTSNPN and CDR2 SVGIG come from the germline V gene (reference sequence). Trimming pared 1 base from V and 2 bases from J, leaving 8 bases between. CDR3 nucleotides: TGTGCCTGGAGTGGTCAGGGGACTAATGAAAAACTGTTTTTT. Its translation is CAWSGQGTNEKLFF.

This clone was picked up a small number of times. The CDR3 bases are TGTGCCAGCAAGACAGGGACTGGAAACACCATATATTTT. The encoded protein is CASKTGTGNTIYF. V gene TRBV7-2 combines with J gene TRBJ1-3; the match to TRBD1 covers 7 bases. Trimming at V came to 7 bases and at J to 2 bases, leaving 2 bases not matched to a gene. This CDR3 is 13 amino acids long. Germline values: CDR1 SGHTA, CDR2 FQGNSA.

This chain uses TRBV5-8 with TRBJ2-7; TRBD2 agrees at 11 bases. This CDR3 region has 15 residues. V was clipped by 4 bases and J by 3 bases; unmatched bases: 6. Germline V gene sequence: CDR1 SGHTS, CDR2 YDEGEE. CDR3 nucleotide sequence: TGTGCCAGCAGCCGGGCCGGGACTAGCGGCTACGAGCAGTACTTC. This translates into CASSRAGTSGYEQYF.

This chain uses TRBV6-1 with TRBJ1-2; the match to TRBD1 covers 12 bases. CDR3 size: 15 residues. Trimming took 3 bases from V and 6 from J; bases not matched to a gene: 5. CDR1 and CDR2 from the germline V gene are MNHNS and SASEGT. CDR3 sequence reads: CASSDTGTGGHGYTF. The CDR3 DNA reads TGTGCCAGCAGTGATACCGGGACAGGGGGCCATGGCTACACCTTC.

This clone was observed a single time. J is TRBJ2-3 and V is TRBV5-1, with D unresolved. From germline, CDR1 is SGHRS and CDR2 YFSETQ. The CDR3 runs to 14 residues. V lost 2 bases, J lost 6 bases, and 13 bases lay in between. The CDR3 DNA reads as TGCGCCAGCAGCTTCTCCTCTAATAAGGATACGCAGTATTTT. Its translation is CASSFSSNKDTQYF.

The chain recombines TRBV19 with TRBJ1-2; D may be TRBD1 (5 bases). This CDR3 is 15 amino acids long. The germline V gene has CDR1 LNHDA and CDR2 SQIVND (reference sequence). V shed 6 bases and J shed 4 bases, with 18 bases lying between them. In DNA, the CDR3 is TGTGCCAGTAGCGCCGGCACCGACAGCTTCTATGGCTACACCTTC. Translated, it gives CASSAGTDSFYGYTF. Filled out from reference TRBV19 and TRBJ1-2, the complete variable domain reads DGGITQSPKYLFRKEGQNVTLSCEQNLNHDAMYWYRQDPGQGLRLIYYSQIVNDFQKGDIAEGYSVSREKKESFPLTVTSAQKNPTAFYLCASSAGTDSFYGYTFGSGTRLTVV.